Below, 29 T cell receptor beta chains from the same sample are listed, as sequenced in a study of T cells in Graves' hyperthyroidism and ophthalmopathy. Amplification targeted TCR beta CDR3 regions from RNA transcripts. Initially, a first-round RT-PCR of the TCR CDR3 employed the HTBI primer set. Via MiXCR, TCRdb re-called the multiplex PCR reads, giving one row per CDR3 protein. The sample consists of 450,000 to 650,000 distinct CDR3 sequences, about 14% of them appearing once. Sequencing was carried out using blood. These receptors came from a young woman with Graves' ophthalmopathy.

This clonotype has at least ten counts. The chain links TRBV12-3 or TRBV12-4 to TRBJ1-2, with TRBD1 identical over 7 bases. Losses at the gene ends were 8 bases for V and 2 bases for J; bases not matched to a gene: 5. This CDR3 contains 13 residues. CDR3 region: CASGGQLNYGYTF. DNA of the CDR3: TGTGCCAGCGGGGGACAGCTAAACTATGGCTACACCTTC.

CDR3 amino acids: CASSLSPLRAGPYNEQFF. DNA of the CDR3: TGCGCCAGCAGCTTGTCCCCCCTGCGGGCCGGACCCTACAATGAGCAGTTCTTC. The chain combines TRBV5-1 with TRBJ2-1, with D perhaps matching TRBD2 (5 bases). The germline V and J ends were trimmed by 1 base and 2 bases, with 19 bases remaining between them. CDR1 is SGHRS and CDR2 is YFSETQ in the germline V gene. CDR3 length: 18 amino acids.

This clonotype was picked up a small number of times. One end of the junction fails to match germline, which may point to a read error. The chain combines TRBV7-7 with TRBJ2-5; TRBD2 matches 9 bases. This CDR3 comprises 15 residues. CDR1 and CDR2 (germline): SSHAT, FNYEAQ (reference sequence). CDR3 nucleotide sequence: TGTGCTAGCAGCTTAGGTAGCGGGGGTCAAGAGACCCAGTACTTC. Protein: CASSLGSGGQETQYF.

This clonotype was detected many times. The rearrangement links TRBV7-2 to TRBJ2-3; 9 bases map to TRBD2. Trimming at V came to 0 bases and at J to 7 bases, leaving 2 bases not matched to a gene. The CDR3 is 14 residues long. Germline CDR1 reads SGHTA; CDR2 reads FQGNSA. The CDR3 bases are TGTGCCAGCAGCTTAGCCCTAGCGGGGAATACGCAGTATTTT. Amino acid sequence: CASSLALAGNTQYF. The full variable domain, with the rest looked up from reference TRBV7-2 and TRBJ2-3, is GAGVSQSPSNKVTEKGKDVELRCDPISGHTALYWYRQSLGQGLEFLIYFQGNSAPDKSGLPSDRFSAERTGGSVSTLTIQRTQQEDSAVYLCASSLALAGNTQYFGPGTRLTVL.

This clonotype was recorded many times. The genes are TRBV2 and TRBJ2-5; no clear D. V was pared by 1 base and J by 5 bases, with 5 bases between. In germline, CDR1 is SNHLY, CDR2 FYNNEI. The CDR3 has 12 residues. CDR3 amino acids: CASSEGGETQYF. For the CDR3, the DNA is TGTGCCAGCAGTGAAGGTGGGGAGACCCAGTACTTC.

This clonotype was seen a handful of times. The rearrangement joins TRBV12-3 or TRBV12-4 to TRBJ1-2; no clear D gene. The CDR3 has 12 residues. V dropped 6 bases and J dropped 8 bases, with 13 bases sitting between them. CDR3 in amino acids: CASSSNLMGYTF. The CDR3 bases are TGTGCCAGCAGCTCCAACCTAATGGGCTACACCTTC.

This clonotype was recorded only once. The chain links TRBV9 to TRBJ2-3; tentative D call: TRBD1 (6 bases). This CDR3 comprises 15 residues. Trimming left V 0 bases short and J 2 bases short, with 10 bases between. CDR1 and CDR2 from the germline V gene are SGDLS and YYNGEE. CDR3 residues: CASSVVGQPTDTQYF. In nucleotides, the CDR3 is TGTGCCAGCAGCGTAGTAGGACAGCCCACAGATACGCAGTATTTT.

This clonotype was counted a few times. CDR3: CASSAPSQGNSPLHF. Here the CDR3 DNA reads TGTGCCAGCAGCGCCCCCAGCCAGGGCAATTCACCCCTCCACTTT. The J gene is TRBJ1-6, the V gene TRBV9, with a tentative D call TRBD1 (5 bases). V gave up 3 bases and J gave up 7 bases, with 14 bases separating them. The germline gives CDR1 SGDLS, CDR2 YYNGEE. The CDR3 loop spans 15 amino acids. Based on the CDR3 plus reference TRBV9 and TRBJ1-6, the full variable domain is DSGVTQTPKHLITATGQRVTLRCSPRSGDLSVYWYQQSLDQGLQFLIQYYNGEERAKGNILERFSAQQFPDLHSELNLSSLELGDSALYFCASSAPSQGNSPLHFGNGTRLTVT.

The chain joins TRBV10-3 to TRBJ1-2; no definite D call. The CDR3 has 15 residues. The V gene's germline CDR1 is ENHRY and CDR2 SYGVKD. Trimming left V 5 bases short and J 2 bases short, with 15 bases between. The CDR3 here is CAISNGRTLNYGYTF. In DNA, the CDR3 is TGTGCCATCAGTAACGGCAGGACCTTAAACTATGGCTACACCTTC.

This chain's CDR3 is CASSLVGGQGMGGSRLGETQYF. CDR3 in DNA: TGTGCCAGCAGCTTGGTTGGGGGACAGGGGATGGGCGGGAGCAGACTGGGAGAGACCCAGTACTTC. The chain recombines TRBV5-5 with TRBJ2-5; 10 bases are a match to TRBD1. V lost 0 bases and J lost 4; bases outside the gene matches: 24. The germline V gene encodes CDR1 SGHKS and CDR2 YYEKEE (reference sequence). The CDR3 runs to 22 residues. The full variable domain, completed using reference TRBV5-5 and TRBJ2-5, is DAGVTQSPTHLIKTRGQQVTLRCSPISGHKSVSWYQQVLGQGPQFIFQYYEKEERGRGNFPDRFSARQFPNYSSELNVNALLLGDSALYLCASSLVGGQGMGGSRLGETQYFGPGTRLLVL.

This clonotype has at least ten counts. This rearrangement joins TRBV9 to TRBJ1-2, with D hard to call. The length of the CDR3 is 11 residues. Germline V gives CDR1 SGDLS, CDR2 YYNGEE. With 5 bases removed from V and 1 base from J, the gap between germline ends came to 3 bases. CDR3 protein: CASRGNYGYTF. The CDR3 DNA follows: TGTGCCAGCAGGGGTAACTATGGCTACACCTTC.

This clonotype was recorded a few times. The rearrangement links TRBV7-9 to TRBJ2-7, with TRBD2 as a possible D gene (5 bases). The CDR3 extends over 14 amino acids. With 10 bases removed from V and 2 bases from J, the gap between germline ends came to 18 bases. In germline, CDR1 is SEHNR, CDR2 FQNEAQ (reference sequence). The CDR3 DNA is TGTGCCATACGTGGCGGAGGAACGACCTACGAGCAGTACTTC. This codes for CAIRGGGTTYEQYF.

This clonotype was counted many times. The CDR3 loop is CSVVLRDSSLHNEQFF. The CDR3 DNA sequence: TGCAGCGTTGTCCTCCGGGACTCCTCTCTTCACAATGAGCAGTTCTTC. The rearrangement uses TRBV29-1 and TRBJ2-1, with D tentatively TRBD2 (6 bases). Trimming pared 4 bases from V and 5 bases from J, leaving 21 bases between. CDR1 is SQVTM, CDR2 ANQGSEA, per germline. The CDR3 spans 16 residues.

The J gene is TRBJ1-4, the V gene TRBV5-5, with D perhaps TRBD1 (5 bases). The CDR3 is 15 residues long. Trimming pared 0 bases from V and 5 bases from J, leaving 11 bases between. Germline V lookup: CDR1 SGHKS, CDR2 YYEKEE (reference sequence). CDR3 sequence reads: CASSLEQGINEKLFF. The CDR3 DNA reads TGTGCCAGCAGCTTGGAGCAGGGTATAAATGAAAAACTGTTTTTT.

This clonotype was detected ten times or more. The V and J genes are TRBV5-6 and TRBJ2-1; TRBD1 is a possible D gene (8 bases). Between the trimmed V and J ends, which lost 3 bases and 0 bases, there was a span of 19 bases. Germline CDR1 SGHDT, CDR2 YYEEEE. The CDR3 length is 18 residues. The CDR3 reads CASSSWTGRASSYNEQFF. CDR3 DNA sequence: TGTGCCAGCAGCTCCTGGACAGGGAGGGCTAGCTCCTACAATGAGCAGTTCTTC.

J is TRBJ1-1 and V is TRBV5-4; perhaps TRBD1 as D (5 bases). V shed 4 bases and J shed 8 bases, with 15 bases lying between them. This CDR3 spans 13 amino acids. Germline V gene sequence: CDR1 SGHNT, CDR2 YYREEE (reference sequence). The CDR3 loop reads CASSPSGAREAFF. The CDR3 DNA sequence: TGTGCCAGCAGCCCATCTGGGGCTAGGGAAGCTTTCTTT.

This clonotype was seen repeatedly, ten times or more. The rearrangement links TRBV20-1 to TRBJ2-7, with D possibly matching TRBD1 (6 bases). This CDR3 spans 16 amino acids. The germline V gene encodes CDR1 DFQATT and CDR2 SNEGSKA (reference sequence). V lost 0 bases and J 4 bases, leaving 19 bases between the germline ends. The CDR3 protein is CSARDRYGTSMYEQYF. The CDR3 coding sequence is TGCAGTGCTAGAGATCGATACGGGACAAGTATGTACGAGCAGTACTTC.

With regard to this clonotype: A much more abundant neighbour one base away suggests this may be a read error. The chain has TRBV6-2 or TRBV6-3 and TRBJ2-1; D gene unclear. Trimming removed 6 bases at V and 6 bases at J, with 24 bases between. CDR3 size: 17 residues. CDR1 is MNHEY, CDR2 SVGEGT, per germline. CDR3 sequence reads: CASRPWSDPSVSNEQFF. The CDR3 DNA is TGTGCCAGCAGACCTTGGTCCGACCCGTCGGTAAGCAATGAGCAGTTCTTC.

The table lists this clonotype with many counts. The V and J genes are TRBV27 and TRBJ2-7; TRBD1 might be the D (5 bases). The CDR3 is 14 amino acids. V dropped 3 bases and J dropped 5 bases, with 14 bases sitting between them. CDR1 and CDR2 (germline): MNHEY, SMNVEV (reference sequence). The CDR3 protein is CASSFSQGGNEQYF. CDR3 in DNA: TGTGCCAGCAGTTTTTCGCAGGGTGGAAACGAGCAGTACTTC.

The V gene is TRBV10-3, the J gene TRBJ1-1; no firm D call. Germline values: CDR1 ENHRY, CDR2 SYGVKD. The length of the CDR3 is 14 residues. With 6 bases removed from V and 4 bases from J, the gap between germline ends came to 15 bases. The CDR3 reads CAIRAGTLGTEAFF. The CDR3 DNA follows: TGTGCCATCAGGGCAGGCACTTTGGGCACTGAAGCTTTCTTT.

This clonotype occurred many times. The chain combines TRBV5-6 with TRBJ2-7, with D perhaps assigned TRBD1 or TRBD2 (5 bases each). The CDR3 is 14 residues long. V was cut by 1 base and J by 8 bases, with 16 bases left in between. The germline V gene encodes CDR1 SGHDT and CDR2 YYEEEE. In nucleotides, the CDR3 is TGTGCCAGCAGCTTGCTACGGTCGAGGGGCAAGCAGTACTTC. Protein sequence: CASSLLRSRGKQYF.

This chain links TRBV4-1 with TRBJ2-3, with D possibly TRBD2 on 7 matching bases. V lost 4 bases to trimming and J lost 3 bases, with 11 bases between them. CDR1 is MGHRA and CDR2 is YSYEKL in the germline V gene. The CDR3 is made up of 14 amino acids. The CDR3 DNA reads as TGCGCCAGCAGCCTAGGGGGGGAGACAGATACGCAGTATTTT. This translates into CASSLGGETDTQYF.

The CDR3 DNA sequence: TGTGCCAGCAGCCAAGAGGGGGGTGGACCACCAAGGGGGTTCGGGGAGCTGTTTTTT. Amino acid sequence: CASSQEGGGPPRGFGELFF. The chain has TRBV3-1 and TRBJ2-2; perhaps D is TRBD1 or TRBD2 (6 bases each). The V gene lost 0 bases and the J gene lost 7 bases, with 24 bases spanning the gap. The CDR3 runs to 19 residues. Germline CDR1 is LGHDT and CDR2 is YNNKEL (reference sequence).

The sample holds many counts of this clonotype. V usage is TRBV7-6 and J usage is TRBJ2-7; 7 bases agree with TRBD1. With 5 bases clipped from V and 6 bases from J, the junction kept 7 bases outside the gene matches. From germline, CDR1 is SGHVS and CDR2 FNYEAQ. CDR3 length: 13 amino acids. Here the CDR3 reads CASSQTGVREQYF. The CDR3 bases are TGTGCCAGCAGCCAAACAGGGGTTCGCGAGCAGTACTTC.

The chain employs TRBV19 and TRBJ2-3; TRBD2 is a possible D gene (5 bases). Trimming took 3 bases from V and 0 from J, leaving 10 bases between them. Germline V gene lookup returns CDR1 LNHDA and CDR2 SQIVND (reference sequence). This CDR3 is 15 amino acids long. In nucleotides, the CDR3 is TGTGCCAGTAGTATCGCTAGCCGTAGCACAGATACGCAGTATTTT. As protein: CASSIASRSTDTQYF. Looking up the rest from reference TRBV19 and TRBJ2-3 gives the full variable domain: DGGITQSPKYLFRKEGQNVTLSCEQNLNHDAMYWYRQDPGQGLRLIYYSQIVNDFQKGDIAEGYSVSREKKESFPLTVTSAQKNPTAFYLCASSIASRSTDTQYFGPGTRLTVL.

In its sample, this clonotype was seen many times. V usage is TRBV7-3 and J usage is TRBJ1-2; the match to TRBD1 covers 12 bases. Germline V CDR1 and CDR2: SGHTA, FQGTGA. The ends lost 6 bases at V and 5 bases at J; junction bases unmatched: 7. The CDR3 is 15 residues long. The DNA of the CDR3 is TGTGCCAGCAGTTTCGGGACAGGGGGCAAGTATGGCTACACCTTC. It codes for CASSFGTGGKYGYTF.

This clonotype was seen more than once but under ten times. The rearrangement links TRBV19 to TRBJ2-7, with D hard to call. V was trimmed by 5 bases and J by 3 bases, leaving 14 bases between them. The CDR3 loop spans 14 amino acids. The germline CDR1 and CDR2 sequences are LNHDA and SQIVND (reference sequence). CDR3 residues: CASSFSHINYEQYF. DNA of the CDR3: TGTGCCAGTAGTTTCAGTCATATCAACTACGAGCAGTACTTC.

This clonotype was detected many times. The V gene is TRBV7-9, the J gene TRBJ1-2; 8 nucleotides line up with TRBD1. V was clipped by 7 bases and J by 5 bases; unmatched bases: 18. The CDR3 spans 17 residues. CDR1 and CDR2 from the germline V gene are SEHNR and FQNEAQ (reference sequence). The CDR3 spells CASTPNLSQGGWYGYTF. CDR3 in DNA: TGTGCCAGCACTCCCAATCTCTCACAGGGGGGGTGGTATGGCTACACCTTC.

This clonotype was observed many times. V gene TRBV29-1 combines with J gene TRBJ2-3; D possibly corresponds to TRBD2 (7 bases). V gave up 3 bases and J gave up 0 bases, with 10 bases separating them. Germline lookup yields CDR1 SQVTM and CDR2 ANQGSEA. The CDR3 is 14 residues long. The CDR3 is CSVEGGASTDTQYF. DNA for the CDR3: TGCAGCGTTGAGGGGGGGGCCAGCACAGATACGCAGTATTTT.